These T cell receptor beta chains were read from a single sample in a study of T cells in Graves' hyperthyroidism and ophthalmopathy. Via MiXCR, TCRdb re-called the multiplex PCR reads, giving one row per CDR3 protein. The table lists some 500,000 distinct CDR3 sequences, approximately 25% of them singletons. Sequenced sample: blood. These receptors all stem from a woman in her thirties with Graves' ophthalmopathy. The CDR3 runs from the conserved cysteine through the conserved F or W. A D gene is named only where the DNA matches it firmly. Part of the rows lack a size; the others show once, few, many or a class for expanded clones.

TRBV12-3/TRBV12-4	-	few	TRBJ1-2	TGTGCCAGCAGCAGCCGACAGATTACTAACTATGGCTACACCTTC	CASSSRQITNYGYTF
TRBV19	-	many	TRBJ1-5	TGTGCCAGTAGTCACCCTCAGGGTGGTGGATGGAATCAGCCCCAGCATTTT	CASSHPQGGGWNQPQHF
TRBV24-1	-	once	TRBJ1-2	TGTGCCACCAGTGATTTGCCCAGGGGTAGTGGCTACACCTTC	CATSDLPRGSGYTF
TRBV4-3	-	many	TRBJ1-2	TGCGCCAGCAGCCAAGATCTAGCGGAGGTTCTTTCTTACTATGGCTACACCTTC	CASSQDLAEVLSYYGYTF
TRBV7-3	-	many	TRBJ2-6	TGTGCCAGCAGTTCCCGTCCGTCTGGGGCCAACGTCCTGACTTTC	CASSSRPSGANVLTF
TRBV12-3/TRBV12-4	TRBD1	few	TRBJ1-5	TGTGCCAGCAGTCCCGGGACAGGGTTCCCCCAGCATTTT	CASSPGTGFPQHF
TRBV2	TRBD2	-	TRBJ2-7	TGTGCCAGCAGTGAACTCGGGACTAGCGTCTCCTACGAGCAGTACTTC	CASSELGTSVSYEQYF
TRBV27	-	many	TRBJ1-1	TGTGCCAGCAGTTTCTCGAGGGAAGACACTGAAGCTTTCTTT	CASSFSREDTEAFF
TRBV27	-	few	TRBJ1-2	TGTGCCAGCAGTTTAACAGACACTAACTATGGCTACACCTTC	CASSLTDTNYGYTF
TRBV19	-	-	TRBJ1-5	TGTGCCAGTAGTGTAAGGGCGGGTCAGCCCCAGCATTTT	CASSVRAGQPQHF
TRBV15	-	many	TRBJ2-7	TGTGCCACCAGCAATGTAGGCGGATCCTACGAGCAGTACTTC	CATSNVGGSYEQYF
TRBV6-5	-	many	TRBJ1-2	TGTGCCAGCAGTTACGATGTTAACTATGGCTACACCTTC	CASSYDVNYGYTF
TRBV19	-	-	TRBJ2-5	TGTGCCAGTAGTAATGCGGAGACCCAGTACTTC	CASSNAETQYF
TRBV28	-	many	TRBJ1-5	TGTGCCGTTGAACAGAGCAATCAGCCCCAGCATTTT	CAVEQSNQPQHF
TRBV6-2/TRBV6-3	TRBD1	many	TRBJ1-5	TGTGCCAGCACCGGGACAGCGGGCTTACAGCCCCAGCATTTT	CASTGTAGLQPQHF
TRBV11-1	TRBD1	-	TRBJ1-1	TGTGCCAGCAGCCGACCGACAGGGGGCAAGAACACTGAAGCTTTCTTT	CASSRPTGGKNTEAFF
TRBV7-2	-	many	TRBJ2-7	TGTGCCAGCAGCTTCGGGCTAGCTTTCGAGCAGTACTTC	CASSFGLAFEQYF
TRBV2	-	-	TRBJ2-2	TGTGCCAGCAGTGAAGTGCGGGTGGGGACCGGGGAGCTGTTTTTT	CASSEVRVGTGELFF
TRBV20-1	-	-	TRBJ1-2	TGCAGTGCAACGTCACATGCGACTTACTATGGCTACACCTTC	CSATSHATYYGYTF
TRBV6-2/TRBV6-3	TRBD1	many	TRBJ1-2	TGTGCCAGCGCCCGCTGGGGACAGGGTTATGGCTACACCTTC	CASARWGQGYGYTF
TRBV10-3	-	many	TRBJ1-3	TGTGCCATCAGTGGAGACAGTGGGAACACCATATATTTT	CAISGDSGNTIYF
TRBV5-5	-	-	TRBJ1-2	TGTGCCAGCAGCTTCCCAGGGATGGGCTATGGCTACACCTTC	CASSFPGMGYGYTF
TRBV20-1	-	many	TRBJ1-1	TGCAGTGCTGCTGCCGGATATAATCAGAACACTGAAGCTTTCTTT	CSAAAGYNQNTEAFF
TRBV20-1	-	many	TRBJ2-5	TGCAGTGCTAGGGCGCGGGAGACCCAGTACTTC	CSARARETQYF
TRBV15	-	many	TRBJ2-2	TGTGCCACCAGCAGGACAGGGAACACCGGGGAGCTGTTTTTT	CATSRTGNTGELFF
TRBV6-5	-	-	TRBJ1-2	TGTGCCAGCAGTTACTCGATAGATGGCTATAACTATGGCTACACCTTC	CASSYSIDGYNYGYTF